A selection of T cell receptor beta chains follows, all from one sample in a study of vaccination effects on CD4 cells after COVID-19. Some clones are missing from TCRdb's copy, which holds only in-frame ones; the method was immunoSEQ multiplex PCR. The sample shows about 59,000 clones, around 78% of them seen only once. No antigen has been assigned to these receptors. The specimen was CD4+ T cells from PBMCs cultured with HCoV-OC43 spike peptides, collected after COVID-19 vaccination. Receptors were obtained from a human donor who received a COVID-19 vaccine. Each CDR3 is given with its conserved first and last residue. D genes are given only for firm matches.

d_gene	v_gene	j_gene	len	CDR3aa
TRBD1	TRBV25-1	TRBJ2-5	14	CASSDRTGLETQYF
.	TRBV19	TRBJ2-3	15	CASSSQGISTDTQYF
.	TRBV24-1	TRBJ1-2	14	CATSGGDFSYGYTF
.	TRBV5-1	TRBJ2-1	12	CASSLDPGKQFF
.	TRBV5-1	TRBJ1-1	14	CASSWGTENTEAFF
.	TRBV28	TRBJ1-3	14	CASSERASGNTIYF
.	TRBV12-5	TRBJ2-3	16	CASASPGTASTDTQYF
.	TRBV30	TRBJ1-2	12	CARRGAWYGYTF
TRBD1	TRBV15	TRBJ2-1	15	CATSGRDRSYNEQFF
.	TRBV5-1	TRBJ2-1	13	CASSSRGDNEQFF
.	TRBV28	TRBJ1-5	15	CASSLGSKLNQPQHF
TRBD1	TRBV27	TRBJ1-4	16	CASSPSRDRGVEKLFF
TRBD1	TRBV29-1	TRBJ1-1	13	CSVKGQVWTEAFF
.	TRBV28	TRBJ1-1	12	CASSNRNTEAFF
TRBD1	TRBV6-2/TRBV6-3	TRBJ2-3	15	CASSYGTGAYHTQYF
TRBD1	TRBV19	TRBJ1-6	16	CASSKGPGQGNSPLHF
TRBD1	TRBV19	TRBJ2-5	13	CASSGTDQETQYF
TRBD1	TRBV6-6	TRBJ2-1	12	CASRRQGNEQFF
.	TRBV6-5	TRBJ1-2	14	CASSPTLTGYGYTF
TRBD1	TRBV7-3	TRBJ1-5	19	CASSPYPFRDRSGNQPQHF
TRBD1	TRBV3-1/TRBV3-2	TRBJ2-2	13	CAAQGANTGELFF
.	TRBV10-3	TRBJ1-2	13	CAISESEPRGYTF
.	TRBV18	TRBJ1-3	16	CASSPSTAVSGNTIYF
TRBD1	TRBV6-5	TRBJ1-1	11	CASSGGGEAFF
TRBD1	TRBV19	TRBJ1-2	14	CASSRGQTNYGYTF
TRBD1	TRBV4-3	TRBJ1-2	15	CASSQGDSTVGGYTF
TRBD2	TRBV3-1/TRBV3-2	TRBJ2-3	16	CASSLHGGGGTDTQYF
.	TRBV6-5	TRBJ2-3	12	CASKWVTDTQYF
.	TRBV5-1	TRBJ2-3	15	CASSLVDPSTDTQYF
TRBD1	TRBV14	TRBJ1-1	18	CASSQGARTGLSITEAFF
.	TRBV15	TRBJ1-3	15	CATSRDKGSGNTIYF
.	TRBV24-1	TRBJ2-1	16	CATSDRSGALYNEQFF
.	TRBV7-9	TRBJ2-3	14	CASSLLSGADTQYF
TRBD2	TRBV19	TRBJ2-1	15	CASSPGLAVHNEQFF
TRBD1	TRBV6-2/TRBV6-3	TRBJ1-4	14	CASSTGTGNEKLFF
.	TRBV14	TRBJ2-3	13	CASSQDAVDTQYF
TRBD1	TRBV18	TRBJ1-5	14	CASSPDRGLQPQHF
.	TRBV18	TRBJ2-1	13	CASSPTEVREQFF
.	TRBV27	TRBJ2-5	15	CASSLRKVTGETQYF
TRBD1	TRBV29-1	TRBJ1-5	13	CSAGQGEGQPQHF